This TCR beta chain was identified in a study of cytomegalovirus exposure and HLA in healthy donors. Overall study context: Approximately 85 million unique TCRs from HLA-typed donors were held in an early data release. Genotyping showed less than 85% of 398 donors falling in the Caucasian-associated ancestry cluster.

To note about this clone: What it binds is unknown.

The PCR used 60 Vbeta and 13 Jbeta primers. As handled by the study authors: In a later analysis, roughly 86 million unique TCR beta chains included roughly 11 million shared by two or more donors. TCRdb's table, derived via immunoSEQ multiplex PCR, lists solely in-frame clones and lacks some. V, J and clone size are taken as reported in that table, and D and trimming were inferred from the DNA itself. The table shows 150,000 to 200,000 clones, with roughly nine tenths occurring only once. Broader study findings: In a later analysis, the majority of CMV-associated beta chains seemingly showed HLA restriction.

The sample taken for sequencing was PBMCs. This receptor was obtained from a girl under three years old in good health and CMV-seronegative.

The CDR3 bases are TGTGCCAGCAGCTTGGATTCGAGAAGAGCCCTCCACTTT. This codes for CASSLDSRRALHF. This sequence joins TRBV5-6 and TRBJ1-6; no clear D gene. Trimming pared 0 bases from V and 14 bases from J, leaving 12 bases between. Germline-derived CDR1 and CDR2 are SGHDT and YYEEEE. The CDR3 length is 13 residues.